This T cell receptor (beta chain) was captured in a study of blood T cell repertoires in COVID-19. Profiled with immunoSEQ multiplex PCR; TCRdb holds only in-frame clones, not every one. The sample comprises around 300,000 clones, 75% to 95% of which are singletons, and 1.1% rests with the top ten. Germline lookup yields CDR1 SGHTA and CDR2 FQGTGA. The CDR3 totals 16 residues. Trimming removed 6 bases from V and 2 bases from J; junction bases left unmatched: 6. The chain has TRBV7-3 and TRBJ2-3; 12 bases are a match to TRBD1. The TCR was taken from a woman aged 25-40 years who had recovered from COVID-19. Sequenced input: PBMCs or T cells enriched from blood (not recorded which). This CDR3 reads CASSRGTGGFTDTQYF. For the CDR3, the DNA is TGTGCCAGCAGTAGGGGGACAGGGGGCTTCACAGATACGCAGTATTTT.